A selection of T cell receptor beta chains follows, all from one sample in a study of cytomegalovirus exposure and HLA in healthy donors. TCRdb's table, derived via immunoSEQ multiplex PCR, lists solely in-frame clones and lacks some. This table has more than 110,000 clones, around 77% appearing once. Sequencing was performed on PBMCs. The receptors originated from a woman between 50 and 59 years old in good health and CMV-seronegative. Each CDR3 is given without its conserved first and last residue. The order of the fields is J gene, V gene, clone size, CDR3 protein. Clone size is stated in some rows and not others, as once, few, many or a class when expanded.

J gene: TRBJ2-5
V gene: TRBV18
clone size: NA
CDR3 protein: ASSQRTSRGETQY

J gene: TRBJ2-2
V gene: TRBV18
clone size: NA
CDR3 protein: ASSPLSGGNTGELF

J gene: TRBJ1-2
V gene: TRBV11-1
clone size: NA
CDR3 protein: ASSLGQELGGYT

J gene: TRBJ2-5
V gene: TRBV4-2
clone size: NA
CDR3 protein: ASSQDGGGPREQY

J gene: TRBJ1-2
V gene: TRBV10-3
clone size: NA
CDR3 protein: AISESGEIYGYT

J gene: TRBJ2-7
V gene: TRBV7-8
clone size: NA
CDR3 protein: ASSFQDYSYEQY

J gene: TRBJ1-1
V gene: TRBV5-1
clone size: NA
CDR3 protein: ASSLAAQGTEAF

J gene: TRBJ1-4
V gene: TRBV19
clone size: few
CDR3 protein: ASSIRGIGEKLF

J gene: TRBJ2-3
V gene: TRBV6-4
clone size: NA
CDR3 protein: ASSDTRDSSGGTDTQY

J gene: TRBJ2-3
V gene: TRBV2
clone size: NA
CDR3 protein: ASSVFGGGVPDTQY

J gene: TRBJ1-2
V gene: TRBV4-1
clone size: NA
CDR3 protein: ASSQVPSGSNYGYT

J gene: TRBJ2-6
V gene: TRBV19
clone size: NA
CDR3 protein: ATAQGATGANVLT

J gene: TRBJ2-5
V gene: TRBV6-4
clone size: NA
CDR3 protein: ASSVGRGQTQY

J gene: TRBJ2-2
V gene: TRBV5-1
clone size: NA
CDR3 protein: ASSLAVSGGNTGELF

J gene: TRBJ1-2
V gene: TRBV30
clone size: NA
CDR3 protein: AWSVLSGGTGYT

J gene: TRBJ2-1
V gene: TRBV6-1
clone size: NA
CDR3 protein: ASSEMLWQF

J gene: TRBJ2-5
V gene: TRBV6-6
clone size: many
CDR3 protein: ASSGDRDRETQY

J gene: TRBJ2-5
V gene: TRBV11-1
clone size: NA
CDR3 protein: ASSGGGLGVGETQY

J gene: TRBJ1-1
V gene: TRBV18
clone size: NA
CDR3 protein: ASSPVQEDAF

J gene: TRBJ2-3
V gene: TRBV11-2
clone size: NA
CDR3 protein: ASSSGQSITDTQY

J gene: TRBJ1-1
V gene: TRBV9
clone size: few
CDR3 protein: ASSVGRGGRPDTEAF

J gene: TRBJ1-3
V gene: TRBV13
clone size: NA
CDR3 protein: ASSTPGGQDLSGNTIY

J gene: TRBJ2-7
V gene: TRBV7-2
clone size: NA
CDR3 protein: ASSLVGREATTQY

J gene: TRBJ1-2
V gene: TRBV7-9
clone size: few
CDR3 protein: ASSSSAGRRGVNGYT

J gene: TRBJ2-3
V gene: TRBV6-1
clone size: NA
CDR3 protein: ASSEDREFPDTQY

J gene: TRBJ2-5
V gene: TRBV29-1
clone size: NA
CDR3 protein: SVAPSGVAGEETQY